The 27 T cell receptor beta chains below were found in one sample sequenced in a study of cytomegalovirus exposure and HLA in healthy donors. PCR used 60 Vbeta primers and 13 Jbeta primers. Clones were sequenced by immunoSEQ multiplex PCR, and TCRdb holds only the in-frame ones, with some missing. The repertoire holds roughly 260,000 clones, with almost 85% as singletons. Sequences were obtained from PBMCs. Receptors originate from a middle-aged woman in good health and CMV-seropositive.

This chain uses TRBV30 with TRBJ2-7; 10 bases are shared with TRBD1. V dropped 2 bases and J dropped 5; count of bases not matched to a gene: 9. The CDR3 is 15 amino acids. Germline CDR1 reads GTSNPN; CDR2 reads SVGIG (reference sequence). The CDR3 loop is CAWSPRGQGRNEQYF. The CDR3 DNA reads as TGTGCCTGGAGTCCACGGGGACAGGGGAGGAACGAGCAGTACTTC.

The J gene is TRBJ1-2, the V gene TRBV14, with 7 positions matching TRBD1. Germline trimming cut 0 bases from V and 4 bases from J; bases unmatched to any gene: 11. The germline CDR1 and CDR2 sequences are SGHDN and FVKESK. The CDR3 loop spans 17 amino acids. DNA of the CDR3: TGTGCCAGCAGCCAAGACACGGGGACCGGGACAGTCTATGGCTACACCTTC. Translated: CASSQDTGTGTVYGYTF. Variable domain in full (rest from reference TRBV14 and TRBJ1-2): EAGVTQFPSHSVIEKGQTVTLRCDPISGHDNLYWYRRVMGKEIKFLLHFVKESKQDESGMPNNRFLAERTGGTYSTLKVQPAELEDSGVYFCASSQDTGTGTVYGYTFGSGTRLTVV.

V usage is TRBV6-5 and J usage is TRBJ2-7, with D possibly matching TRBD1 (5 bases). V lost 6 bases to trimming and J lost 0 bases, with 6 bases between them. This CDR3 contains 12 residues. Germline CDR1 is MNHEY and CDR2 is SVGAGI. The CDR3 nucleotides read TGTGCCAGCAGGGGGCACTCCTACGAGCAGTACTTC. Translation gives CASRGHSYEQYF.

The chain combines TRBV6-5 with TRBJ2-3; TRBD2 aligns across 7 bases. CDR1 and CDR2 (germline): MNHEY, SVGAGI. The CDR3 is made up of 14 amino acids. The J segment lost 5 bases and the V segment lost 0 bases, leaving 2 bases of the junction unmatched. Written as DNA, the CDR3 is TGTGCCAGCAGTTACTCGGGGGGGAGAGATACGCAGTATTTT. Translating it yields CASSYSGGRDTQYF.

The chain has TRBV9 and TRBJ2-1; 9 bases fit TRBD2. J was trimmed by 2 bases and V by 0 bases; bases with no gene match: 6. CDR1 SGDLS and CDR2 YYNGEE come from the germline V gene. The CDR3 is made up of 17 amino acids. The CDR3 protein is CASSVDLGGRAYNEQFF. In DNA form, the CDR3 reads TGTGCCAGCAGCGTAGATCTCGGCGGGAGGGCCTACAATGAGCAGTTCTTC. The entire variable domain, with the rest obtained from reference TRBV9 and TRBJ2-1, is as follows: DSGVTQTPKHLITATGQRVTLRCSPRSGDLSVYWYQQSLDQGLQFLIQYYNGEERAKGNILERFSAQQFPDLHSELNLSSLELGDSALYFCASSVDLGGRAYNEQFFGPGTRLTVL.

This clone was recorded only once. The gene calls are TRBV2 and TRBJ1-5, with 7 bases fitting TRBD1. V gave up 4 bases and J gave up 1 base; unmatched junction bases: 4. The germline V gene encodes CDR1 SNHLY and CDR2 FYNNEI. CDR3 length: 15 residues. CDR3 region: CASSGGQTSNQPQHF. The CDR3 nucleotides read TGTGCCAGCAGTGGGGGACAGACCAGCAATCAGCCCCAGCATTTT.

This clone has a single count. This chain uses TRBV14 with TRBJ2-7, with 12 bases aligning to TRBD2. The CDR3 runs 12 residues. The J segment lost 11 bases and the V segment lost 4 bases, leaving 3 bases of the junction unmatched. CDR1 and CDR2 from the germline V gene are SGHDN and FVKESK. The CDR3 sequence is CASSLASGREYF. The CDR3 DNA follows: TGTGCCAGCAGCCTTGCTAGCGGGAGGGAGTACTTC.

The chain recombines TRBV6-5 with TRBJ1-1; 7 bases align to TRBD1. V was clipped by 6 bases and J by 0 bases; unmatched bases: 7. Germline assignment: CDR1 MNHEY and CDR2 SVGAGI. This CDR3 comprises 15 residues. The CDR3: CASRSGGGMNTEAFF. The CDR3 nucleotides read TGTGCCAGCAGGTCAGGGGGAGGCATGAACACTGAAGCTTTCTTT.

This chain uses TRBV7-9 with TRBJ1-1, with TRBD1 as a possible D gene (5 bases). The CDR3 extends over 15 amino acids. The V gene lost 6 bases and the J gene lost 2 bases, with 16 bases spanning the gap. Per the germline V gene, CDR1 is SEHNR and CDR2 is FQNEAQ (reference sequence). The CDR3 sequence: CASRLRGSANTEAFF. CDR3 in DNA: TGTGCCAGCAGATTAAGGGGTTCGGCAAACACTGAAGCTTTCTTT.

This chain uses TRBV6-1 with TRBJ2-3; D unresolved. CDR3 length equals 14 residues. Germline CDR1 and CDR2: MNHNS and SASEGT. Trimming pared 2 bases from V and 4 bases from J, leaving 10 bases between. The CDR3 sequence: CASSERQGADTQYF. The DNA for the CDR3 is TGTGCCAGCAGTGAAAGGCAAGGAGCAGATACGCAGTATTTT.

The rearrangement links TRBV25-1 to TRBJ2-3; D ambiguous. V was pared by 1 base and J by 2 bases, with 13 bases between. The CDR3 consists of 16 residues. Germline lookup yields CDR1 MGHDK and CDR2 SYGVNS. The CDR3 loop reads CASSESIHDFTDTQYF. CDR3 coding DNA: TGTGCCAGCAGTGAATCTATACACGACTTCACAGATACGCAGTATTTT.

The V gene is TRBV15, the J gene TRBJ2-2; 9 bases align to TRBD2. The CDR3 is made up of 16 amino acids. Germline CDR1 is LNHNV and CDR2 is YYDKDF (reference sequence). V shed 1 base and J 7 bases; nucleotides not matched to a gene: 7. The CDR3 bases are TGTGCCACCAGCAGAGGGTTAGCGGGAGTGGGCGGGGAGCTGTTTTTT. Encoded protein: CATSRGLAGVGGELFF. Looking up the rest from reference TRBV15 and TRBJ2-2 gives the full variable domain: DAMVIQNPRYQVTQFGKPVTLSCSQTLNHNVMYWYQQKSSQAPKLLFHYYDKDFNNEADTPDNFQSRRPNTSFCFLDIRSPGLGDTAMYLCATSRGLAGVGGELFFGEGSRLTVL.

The table lists this clone with a few counts. The J gene is TRBJ2-3, the V gene TRBV6-1; 7 bases agree with TRBD1. V lost 4 bases and J lost 8; bases outside the gene matches: 21. In germline, CDR1 is MNHNS, CDR2 SASEGT. This CDR3 spans 18 amino acids. The CDR3: CASSAHRGSASLGVTQYF. CDR3 DNA: TGTGCCAGCAGTGCCCACAGGGGTTCGGCTAGCCTGGGGGTTACGCAGTATTTT.

With respect to this clone: At one end, the junction sequence differs from germline, possibly due to a read error. V gene TRBV4-2 combines with J gene TRBJ2-7, with unresolved D. The CDR3 is made up of 14 amino acids. CDR1 and CDR2 from the germline V gene are LGHNA and YNFKEQ. CDR3 sequence: CAGSQELSAYEQYF. For the CDR3, the DNA is TGTGCCGGCAGCCAAGAGTTGTCCGCCTACGAGCAGTACTTC.

In regard to this clone: The same CDR3 is also encoded by other DNA sequences in this sample. The chain's CDR3 is CASSRQGAGGYTF. For the CDR3, the DNA is TGTGCCAGTAGTCGACAGGGGGCGGGGGGCTACACCTTC. This chain links TRBV19 with TRBJ1-2; 10 nucleotides agree with TRBD1. Germline trimming cut 5 bases from V and 8 bases from J; bases unmatched to any gene: 5. The length of the CDR3 is 13 residues. The germline CDR1 and CDR2 sequences are LNHDA and SQIVND (reference sequence).

This chain joins TRBV9 and TRBJ2-2; TRBD2 aligns across 11 bases. The CDR3 contains 16 residues. After removal of 2 bases from V and 4 bases from J, the junction contained 4 bases not matched to a gene. Germline CDR1 is SGDLS and CDR2 is YYNGEE. The CDR3 sequence: CASSVLAGGGTGELFF. CDR3 in DNA: TGTGCCAGCAGCGTCTTAGCGGGAGGGGGCACCGGGGAGCTGTTTTTT.

J is TRBJ2-2 and V is TRBV29-1; D might be TRBD2 (7 bases). Germline loops: CDR1 SQVTM, CDR2 ANQGSEA. This CDR3 comprises 13 residues. V was trimmed by 4 bases and J by 5 bases, leaving 11 bases between them. The CDR3 region has the DNA TGCAGCGTTGCGGGGGGCAAGACCGGGGAGCTGTTTTTT. It translates to CSVAGGKTGELFF.

Points on this clone: Compared with germline, one end of the junction differs, possibly owing to a read error. The chain uses TRBV5-4 and TRBJ2-7, with 10 bases that match TRBD2. Germline loops: CDR1 SGHNT, CDR2 YYREEE (reference sequence). The CDR3 sequence is 16 residues long. CDR3 in amino acids: CASSLGLAGASHEQYF. CDR3 coding DNA: TGTGCCAGCAGCTTGGGTCTAGCGGGAGCCTCCCACGAGCAGTACTTC. The variable domain in full, completed from reference TRBV5-4 and TRBJ2-7, reads ETGVTQSPTHLIKTRGQQVTLRCSSQSGHNTVSWYQQALGQGPQFIFQYYREEENGRGNFPPRFSGLQFPNYSSELNVNALELDDSALYLCASSLGLAGASHEQYFGPGTRLTVT.

This clone was picked up one time. This chain connects TRBV5-6 to TRBJ1-1; D may be TRBD1 (5 bases). Germline-derived CDR1 and CDR2 are SGHDT and YYEEEE. CDR3 length: 18 residues. Trimming removed 2 bases at V and 1 base at J, with 21 bases between. The CDR3 nucleotides are TGTGCCAGCAGCTTTTCCTCTAGGAACCTAGGGGAGAACACTGAAGCTTTCTTT. This gives the protein CASSFSSRNLGENTEAFF.

This rearrangement joins TRBV6-1 to TRBJ2-7, with 7 bases lining up with TRBD2. Trimming took 2 bases from V and 0 from J; bases not matched to a gene: 10. The CDR3 covers 17 residues. The germline V gene has CDR1 MNHNS and CDR2 SASEGT. The CDR3 region is CASSEIGRGLSSYEQYF. The CDR3, as DNA: TGTGCCAGCAGTGAAATAGGGAGGGGCCTTAGCTCCTACGAGCAGTACTTC.

The chain recombines TRBV6-6 with TRBJ2-3; 7 bases fit TRBD1. There are 15 residues in the CDR3. The ends lost 5 bases at V and 1 base at J; junction bases unmatched: 6. Germline V CDR1 and CDR2: MNHNY, SVGAGI (reference sequence). The CDR3 DNA is TGTGCCAGCAGTCTCGGACAGGCGGGCACAGATACGCAGTATTTT. Translating it yields CASSLGQAGTDTQYF.

The chain is built from TRBV21-1 and TRBJ2-2; the D call of TRBD2 is as the table states it, not checked on the DNA. TRBV21-1 is labeled a pseudogene. The CDR3 is 15 amino acids. CDR3 sequence: CASSKGRLNTGELFF. Here the CDR3 DNA reads TGTGCCAGCAGCAAAGGAAGACTGAACACCGGGGAGCTGTTTTTT.

The V gene is TRBV5-1, the J gene TRBJ2-7, with D possibly matching TRBD1 (6 bases). The CDR3 runs to 15 residues. The germline V gene has CDR1 SGHRS and CDR2 YFSETQ. V gave up 0 bases and J gave up 3 bases, with 13 bases separating them. CDR3: CASSLAPDRVYEQYF. The DNA for the CDR3 is TGCGCCAGCAGCTTGGCCCCGGACAGAGTCTACGAGCAGTACTTC.

The V and J genes are TRBV19 and TRBJ1-3, with 7 positions matching TRBD1. V shed 7 bases, J shed 6 bases, and the junction held 9 bases outside the gene matches. The CDR3 has 14 residues. Per the germline V gene, CDR1 is LNHDA and CDR2 is SQIVND (reference sequence). The CDR3 bases are TGTGCCAGTACCCAGACAGGGAAGGAAAACACCATATATTTT. Translating gives CASTQTGKENTIYF.

The chain employs TRBV5-1 and TRBJ2-4, with 9 bases fitting TRBD1. The length of the CDR3 is 14 residues. Germline V gene data show CDR1 as SGHRS and CDR2 as YFSETQ. Trimming cost V 4 bases and J 7 bases; bases outside gene matches: 6. The CDR3 region has the DNA TGCGCCAGCAGCCCACAGGGGGCCGGGAACATTCAGTACTTC. Amino acids: CASSPQGAGNIQYF.

This chain links TRBV28 with TRBJ1-2; maybe TRBD1 (5 bases). CDR1 and CDR2 (germline): MDHEN, SYDVKM. The CDR3 is 12 residues long. V was clipped by 2 bases and J by 4 bases, with 5 bases between them. The CDR3: CASSLDSYGYTF. In DNA, the CDR3 is TGTGCCAGCAGTTTAGACAGCTATGGCTACACCTTC.

V and J are TRBV18 and TRBJ1-1; perhaps TRBD1 as D (5 bases). Germline V gene data show CDR1 as KGHSH and CDR2 as LQKENI. The CDR3 spans 14 residues. V was clipped by 4 bases and J by 2 bases, with 11 bases between them. The chain's CDR3 is CASSLLDTNTEAFF. DNA for the CDR3: TGTGCCAGCTCACTCCTGGACACCAACACTGAAGCTTTCTTT.